The rows below give T cell receptor beta chains drawn from one sample of a study of cytomegalovirus exposure and HLA in healthy donors. Only in-frame clones appear in the TCRdb table, and some are missing; sequencing was by immunoSEQ multiplex PCR. The sample has 150,000 to 200,000 clones; 84% are singletons. The sample consisted of PBMCs. All receptors derive from a man between 18 and 35 years old in good health and CMV-seronegative. Each CDR3 is given with its conserved first and last residue. A D gene is named only where the DNA matches it firmly. The size field is filled for only some rows; it gives once, few, many or a size class.

J gene | V gene | clone size | D gene | CDR3 DNA | CDR3 protein
TRBJ2-5 | TRBV19 | once | NA | TGTGCCAGTAGTATAGGCAGGGGGGTTGAGCCTCAAGAGACCCAGTACTTC | CASSIGRGVEPQETQYF
TRBJ2-3 | TRBV28 | NA | TRBD2 | TGTGCCAGCAGTTCCCCCAGGGGTAGCGGGAGGGCCAGGGAGCAGTATTTT | CASSSPRGSGRAREQYF
TRBJ1-5 | TRBV4-1 | NA | TRBD1 | TGCGCCAGCAGCCAGGGACAGGCTAGCGCTCAGCCCCAGCATTTT | CASSQGQASAQPQHF
TRBJ1-5 | TRBV4-1 | NA | NA | TGCGCCAGCAGCCAAGTGGACAGAAATCAGCCCCAGCATTTT | CASSQVDRNQPQHF
TRBJ2-1 | TRBV27 | NA | NA | TGTGCCAGCAGTTTATCATCGGGGAATGAGCAGTTCTTC | CASSLSSGNEQFF
TRBJ2-7 | TRBV5-1 | once | TRBD1 | TGCGCCAGCAGCCCCGGATACAGGGGACCCTACGAGCAGTACTTC | CASSPGYRGPYEQYF
TRBJ1-6 | TRBV6-5 | once | NA | TGTGCCAGCAGTTACTTCTTGGACTTAAATTCACCCCTCCACTTT | CASSYFLDLNSPLHF
TRBJ1-2 | TRBV15 | NA | NA | TGTGCCACCAGCAGAGGTACGGGGTCCAACTATGGCTACACCTTC | CATSRGTGSNYGYTF
TRBJ2-4 | TRBV9 | NA | TRBD2 | TGTGCCAGCAGCGTCGCCGGCGGGGGGGCCAAAAACATTCAGTACTTC | CASSVAGGGAKNIQYF
TRBJ2-2 | TRBV10-1 | NA | TRBD1 | TGCGCCAGCAGTGCGAACAGGGGCGCCGGGGAGCTGTTTTTT | CASSANRGAGELFF
TRBJ1-2 | TRBV6-5 | NA | NA | TGTGCCAGCAGTTCTCCCTCCGTTTCAACGGGCTATGGCTACACCTTC | CASSSPSVSTGYGYTF
TRBJ2-2 | TRBV7-9 | once | NA | TGTGCCAGCAGCTTAATTCGTTCCGCGAACACCGGGGAGCTGTTTTTT | CASSLIRSANTGELFF
TRBJ2-7 | TRBV7-9 | NA | NA | TGTTCCAGCAGCTTAAACAGATACGAGCAGTACTTC | CSSSLNRYEQYF
TRBJ2-5 | TRBV2 | NA | NA | TGTGCCAGCAGTGTTCTTAGGGGACAAGAGACCCAGTACTTC | CASSVLRGQETQYF
TRBJ1-1 | TRBV25-1 | few | NA | TGTGCCAGCAGCGTAAACACTGAAGCTTTCTTT | CASSVNTEAFF
TRBJ2-7 | TRBV7-2 | NA | TRBD2 | TGTGCCAGCAGCATACTAGCGGGAGGTGGCGAGCAGTACTTC | CASSILAGGGEQYF
TRBJ2-2 | TRBV15 | NA | TRBD1 | TGTGCCACCAGCAGGAAACCGGGACAGGGTTTATCCGGGGAGCTGTTTTTT | CATSRKPGQGLSGELFF
TRBJ2-1 | TRBV28 | NA | TRBD2 | TGTGCCAGCAGTGCAGGACTAGCGGGATTAGATGAGCAGTTCTTC | CASSAGLAGLDEQFF
TRBJ2-1 | TRBV5-6 | few | NA | TGTGCCAGCAGCTCGCCCCTCGGGAATGAGCAGTTCTTC | CASSSPLGNEQFF
TRBJ2-7 | TRBV7-8 | NA | NA | TGTGCCAGCAGCTCTACTCGGGTGGGCTACGAGCAGTACTTC | CASSSTRVGYEQYF
TRBJ1-2 | TRBV5-1 | NA | NA | TGCGCCAGCAGCTTTTCACAATGGGAGGGCTACACCTTC | CASSFSQWEGYTF
TRBJ1-5 | TRBV2 | NA | TRBD1 | TGTGCCAGCAGTCGACAGGGTATAGGCAATCAGCCCCAGCATTTT | CASSRQGIGNQPQHF
TRBJ1-3 | TRBV19 | once | NA | TGTGCCAGTCGCGACCCCGGGGGGAAAACTGGAAACACCATATATTTT | CASRDPGGKTGNTIYF
TRBJ1-2 | TRBV28 | NA | TRBD1 | TGTGCCAGCAGTTCCCCGGGACAGGGGTATGGCTACACCTTC | CASSSPGQGYGYTF
TRBJ1-2 | TRBV11-2 | NA | TRBD1 | TGTGCCAGCAGCTCCTTGTTGGGACAGGGACCGCCTAACTATGGCTACACCTTC | CASSSLLGQGPPNYGYTF
TRBJ1-2 | TRBV9 | NA | NA | TGTGCCAGCAGCGTAGTGGCAGGGAAAGACTATGGCTACACCTTC | CASSVVAGKDYGYTF
TRBJ2-3 | TRBV5-1 | NA | NA | TGCGCCAGCAGTTACCCTGGGGGCCACACAGATACGCAGTATTTT | CASSYPGGHTDTQYF
TRBJ1-5 | TRBV27 | NA | NA | TGTGCCAGCAGTTTAGAAGGGGTCCAGCCCCAGCATTTT | CASSLEGVQPQHF
TRBJ2-3 | TRBV2 | NA | TRBD2 | TGTGCCAGCAGCCATAGCGGGAGGCTGGTGGGAGATACGCAGTATTTT | CASSHSGRLVGDTQYF
TRBJ2-1 | TRBV2 | NA | NA | TGTGCCAGCAGGCGCCCCCTTAATGAGCAGTTCTTC | CASRRPLNEQFF
TRBJ2-1 | TRBV5-1 | NA | TRBD2 | TGCGCCAGCAGCCAAAATCGACTAGCGGGGGACCCAGAAACCTACAATGAGCAGTTCTTC | CASSQNRLAGDPETYNEQFF
TRBJ2-1 | TRBV27 | NA | TRBD1 | TGTGCCAGCAGTTCGGGACAGGGGGGCTACAATGAGCAGTTCTTC | CASSSGQGGYNEQFF
TRBJ2-1 | TRBV5-1 | NA | NA | TGCGCCAGCAGCTTGGAAGAAGCTGAGCAGTTCTTC | CASSLEEAEQFF
TRBJ2-1 | TRBV10-3 | NA | TRBD2 | TGTGCCATCAGTTCGGTAGCGGGACGCGACTACAATGAGCAGTTCTTC | CAISSVAGRDYNEQFF
TRBJ2-3 | TRBV27 | NA | NA | TGTGCCAGCAGTTTAGACTCCAGGGTGAGGACAGATACGCAGTATTTT | CASSLDSRVRTDTQYF
TRBJ2-7 | TRBV7-9 | NA | NA | TGTGCCAGCAGCTCCTGGCCTGAGGGGGGGAAGTACGAGCAGTACTTC | CASSSWPEGGKYEQYF
TRBJ1-1 | TRBV28 | once | NA | TGTGCCAGCAGTTTGGAGGGCTTGAACACTGAAGCTTTCTTT | CASSLEGLNTEAFF